The present T cell receptor (beta chain) was sequenced within a study of CD8 T cells in Susac syndrome. After extraction with the RNeasy kit, 0.5 to 1 ug of the RNA was reverse transcribed using random hexamers. Amplification of TCR beta CDR3 spanned 54 Vbeta and 13 Jbeta via immunoSEQ multiplex PCR. TCRdb reprocessed the immunoSEQ multiplex PCR reads via MiXCR and lists one record per CDR3 protein. The sample lists about 210,000 distinct CDR3 sequences, approximately 95% seen once, with roughly 0.1% in the top ten. CDR3 size: 12 residues. Germline loops: CDR1 GTSNPN, CDR2 SVGIG (reference sequence). V gave up 4 bases and J gave up 4 bases, with 11 bases separating them.

The sequencing sample was made of CD4+ T cells from PBMCs. The chain has TRBV30 and TRBJ2-7; D remains unclear. This clonotype was obtained from a human donor with multiple sclerosis. CDR3 coding DNA: TGTGCCTGGAATAAGGGTCGGTACGAGCAGTACTTC. The encoded protein is CAWNKGRYEQYF. The full variable domain, completed using reference TRBV30 and TRBJ2-7, is SQTIHQWPATLVQPVGSPLSLECTVEGTSNPNLYWYRQAAGRGLQLLFYSVGIGQISSEVPQNLSASRPQDRQFILSSKKLLLSDSGFYLCAWNKGRYEQYFGPGTRLTVT.